This entry describes one T cell receptor (beta chain). The study drew participants aged roughly 18 to 95 years from fewer than 30 US areas. Participants reported their clinical history, and cohort assignment relied on those reports. The CDR3 has 13 residues. J gave up 5 bases and V 7 bases, and 6 bases lay outside the gene matches. Germline loops: CDR1 MDHEN, CDR2 SYDVKM. This entry belongs to a study of blood T cell repertoires in COVID-19. At the level of the study: The analysed material was cDNA or gDNA that came from T cells, B-cell-depleted T cells, or PBMCs.

Repertoires were generated with immunoSEQ multiplex PCR, while TCRdb's copy carries only in-frame clones and drops some. The sample lists 110,000 to 150,000 clones; around four fifths were seen once. The specimen sequenced was PBMCs or T cells enriched from blood (not recorded which). This receptor was taken from a woman aged 50 to 65 who had recovered from COVID-19. The V gene is TRBV28, the J gene TRBJ1-1; 8 positions agree with TRBD1. CDR3 protein: CASTRQGYTEAFF. The CDR3, as DNA: TGTGCCAGCACTAGACAGGGGTATACTGAAGCTTTCTTT.